This TCR beta chain was sequenced during a study of CD8+ T cells in alopecia areata. Study overall: Administration of oral tofacitinib to treated patients was at 5 to 10 mg twice daily. The drug, tofacitinib, lasted 6 to 18 months, followed by 6 months off drug. Study results and caveats: Sequencing of scalp tissue also captures the resident alphabeta T cells of normal skin.

Sequencing relied on a cDNA template that was reverse transcribed from extracted RNA. Clones were read by immunoSEQ multiplex PCR, and TCRdb kept only the in-frame ones, dropping some. The table records more than 85,000 clones, 35% to 50% of them present only once. This CDR3 contains 12 residues. The germline V and J ends were trimmed by 3 bases and 5 bases, with 8 bases remaining between them. Germline lookup yields CDR1 SGHTA and CDR2 FQGNSA. Worth noting for this clone: Antigen: not known.

The rearrangement uses TRBV7-2 and TRBJ2-7, with D maybe TRBD1 (6 bases). The TCR was taken from a human donor with alopecia areata. The sequenced material came from CD4+ T cells sorted from blood. CDR3 in DNA: TGTGCCAGCAGCTTGACAGGTGACGAGCAGTACTTC. Translating it yields CASSLTGDEQYF.